The entry that follows covers one TCR beta chain sequence. Its specificity is not known. Using RNA transcripts as the source, TCR beta CDR3 regions were amplified. HTBI primers were employed in a first-round RT-PCR of the TCR CDR3. TCRdb recomputed calls from the multiplex PCR reads with MiXCR, one row per CDR3 protein. The sample carries nearly 600,000 distinct CDR3 sequences, about 14% recorded once. The data stem from a study of T cells in Graves' hyperthyroidism and ophthalmopathy. Whole-study results and caveats: Ophthalmopathy was separated from stable hyperthyroidism by a 13 V-J model. Also found in blood were most expanded thyroid clonotypes above 0.001.

Looked up from germline, CDR1 is MGHDK and CDR2 is SYGVNS. The CDR3 is made up of 14 amino acids. Trimming took 6 bases from V and 11 from J; bases not matched to a gene: 9. Sequenced material: blood. This TCR derives from a woman aged 25-40 years with Graves' hyperthyroidism that later progressed to Graves' ophthalmopathy. V usage is TRBV25-1 and J usage is TRBJ1-6; TRBD1 matches at 8 bases. CDR3: CASSLTGGYPPLHF. Written as DNA, the CDR3 is TGTGCCAGCAGCCTCACAGGGGGATATCCACCCCTCCACTTT. Full variable domain (outside the CDR3, taken from reference TRBV25-1 and TRBJ1-6): EADIYQTPRYLVIGTGKKITLECSQTMGHDKMYWYQQDPGMELHLIHYSYGVNSTEKGDLSSESTVSRIRTEHFPLTLESARPSHTSQYLCASSLTGGYPPLHFGNGTRLTVT.